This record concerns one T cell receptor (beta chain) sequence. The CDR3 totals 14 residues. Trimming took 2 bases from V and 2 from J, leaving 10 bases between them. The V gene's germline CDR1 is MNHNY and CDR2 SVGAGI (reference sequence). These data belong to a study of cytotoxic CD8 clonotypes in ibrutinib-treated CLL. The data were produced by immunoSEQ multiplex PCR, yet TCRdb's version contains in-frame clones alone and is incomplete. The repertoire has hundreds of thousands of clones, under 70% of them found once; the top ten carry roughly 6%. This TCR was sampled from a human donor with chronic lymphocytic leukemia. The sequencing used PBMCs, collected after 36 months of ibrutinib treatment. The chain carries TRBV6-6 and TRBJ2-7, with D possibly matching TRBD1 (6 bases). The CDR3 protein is CASSYAGTPYEQYF. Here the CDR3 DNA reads TGTGCCAGCAGTTACGCCGGGACACCCTACGAGCAGTACTTC.